The 21 T cell receptor beta chains listed next were all sequenced from one sample in a study of OX40 agonist ivuxolimab in advanced cancers. Profiled with immunoSEQ multiplex PCR; TCRdb holds only in-frame clones, not every one. The data contain approximately 76,000 clones, approximately 83% of them singletons. The material was CD4+ or CD8+ T cells sorted from blood, obtained in a trial of the OX40 agonist ivuxolimab. These receptors were obtained from an adult with an advanced solid tumor such as melanoma, head and neck, liver or kidney cancer.

The rearrangement joins TRBV30 to TRBJ1-6; 8 bases agree with TRBD1. V gave up 0 bases and J gave up 6 bases; unmatched junction bases: 4. This CDR3 spans 15 amino acids. Germline-derived CDR1 and CDR2 are GTSNPN and SVGIG (reference sequence). The CDR3 DNA reads TGTGCCTGGAGTGTAAGAGGACAGGGTAATTCACCCCTCCACTTT. This codes for CAWSVRGQGNSPLHF.

CDR3 in amino acids: CAWGDLGYTF. DNA of the CDR3: TGTGCCTGGGGGGACCTTGGCTACACCTTC. The chain joins TRBV30 to TRBJ1-2; a weak D match, TRBD1 (5 bases). Trimming shortened V by 5 bases and J by 7 bases, and 8 bases separated the two germline ends. Germline V gene data show CDR1 as GTSNPN and CDR2 as SVGIG (reference sequence). The CDR3 is made up of 10 amino acids.

This clone was seen once. The chain carries TRBV19 and TRBJ2-3, with 11 bases matching TRBD2. Trimming removed 0 bases from V and 6 bases from J; junction bases left unmatched: 14. This CDR3 has 19 residues. CDR1 is LNHDA, CDR2 SQIVND, per germline (reference sequence). CDR3 sequence (DNA): TGTGCCAGTAGTATAGACCCTAACGTAGCGGGAGGGCCATACGATACGCAGTATTTT. Translated: CASSIDPNVAGGPYDTQYF.

The rearrangement links TRBV7-6 to TRBJ2-5; 8 bases line up with TRBD2. The CDR3 covers 13 residues. The germline gives CDR1 SGHVS, CDR2 FNYEAQ. V was pared by 2 bases and J by 9 bases, with 5 bases of the junction left unmatched. The CDR3 here is CASSLLGLGPQYF. The CDR3 DNA reads as TGTGCCAGCAGCTTACTGGGACTAGGCCCCCAGTACTTC.

V is TRBV5-6 and J is TRBJ2-3, with 9 bases fitting TRBD2. From germline, CDR1 is SGHDT and CDR2 YYEEEE. J lost 2 bases, V lost 3 bases, and 10 bases had no gene match. The CDR3 is made up of 17 amino acids. Here the CDR3 reads CASSWGGSGGPTDTQYF. The CDR3, as DNA: TGTGCCAGCAGCTGGGGGGGGAGCGGGGGGCCCACAGATACGCAGTATTTT.

This clone was counted only a few times. The chain is built from TRBV30 and TRBJ1-5; possible D gene TRBD1, 5 bases. V lost 0 bases and J 5 bases, leaving 8 bases between the germline ends. The CDR3 covers 13 residues. Germline CDR1 and CDR2: GTSNPN and SVGIG (reference sequence). The CDR3 bases are TGTGCCTGGAGTGTACAGGTCGATCAGCCCCAGCATTTT. Protein sequence: CAWSVQVDQPQHF.

The chain uses TRBV5-6 and TRBJ2-5; 7 nucleotides align to TRBD1. Germline CDR1 reads SGHDT; CDR2 reads YYEEEE. The J segment lost 9 bases and the V segment lost 6 bases, leaving 8 bases of the junction unmatched. The CDR3 spans 12 residues. CDR3 nucleotide sequence: TGTGCCAGCAAAGGGGGCCCGACGGCCCAGTACTTC. This encodes CASKGGPTAQYF.

The chain is built from TRBV11-2 and TRBJ1-2; perhaps TRBD1 as D (5 bases). The CDR3 covers 13 residues. The ends were cut back, 5 bases at V and 4 bases at J, with 11 bases in the middle. CDR1 is SGHAT, CDR2 FQNNGV, per germline. The CDR3 DNA follows: TGTGCCAGCAGCCCCCGGGACTTCTATGGCTACACCTTC. Protein: CASSPRDFYGYTF.

A single count supports this clone. The V call is TRBV4-1, the J call TRBJ2-1, with 10 bases matching TRBD1. Per germline, CDR1 MGHRA and CDR2 YSYEKL. The CDR3 runs 16 residues. After removal of 2 bases from V and 8 bases from J, the junction contained 9 bases not matched to a gene. As DNA, the CDR3 is TGCGCCAGCAGCCAAACGCTGGGACAGGGGAGGGATGAGCAGTTCTTC. Translating it yields CASSQTLGQGRDEQFF.

The chain joins TRBV6-1 to TRBJ1-2; a weak D match, TRBD1 (6 bases). Germline CDR1 reads MNHNS; CDR2 reads SASEGT. Trimming pared 3 bases from V and 4 bases from J, leaving 15 bases between. This CDR3 has 15 amino acids. CDR3 in DNA: TGTGCCAGCAGTGATGTGGGGGGGCTCAGCTATGGCTACACCTTC. This codes for CASSDVGGLSYGYTF.

In its sample, this clone was seen once. The chain joins TRBV6-5 to TRBJ1-2, with D possibly matching TRBD1 (6 bases). Per germline, CDR1 MNHEY and CDR2 SVGAGI. The CDR3 is 12 residues long. V gave up 6 bases and J gave up 4 bases, with 9 bases separating them. The CDR3 region is CASSGQFYGYTF. The CDR3 DNA follows: TGTGCCAGCAGCGGACAGTTCTATGGCTACACCTTC.

The V and J genes are TRBV5-6 and TRBJ1-1; 7 bases align to TRBD1. The ends lost 0 bases at V and 2 bases at J; junction bases unmatched: 13. Germline CDR1 is SGHDT and CDR2 is YYEEEE. CDR3 size: 18 residues. In nucleotides, the CDR3 is TGTGCCAGCAGCTTGGGAGAGGTTAGGAGGGGGCGAAACACTGAAGCTTTCTTT. Residues: CASSLGEVRRGRNTEAFF.

The gene calls are TRBV7-3 and TRBJ1-2, with a tentative D call TRBD1 (5 bases). Germline values: CDR1 SGHTA, CDR2 FQGTGA. V gave up 5 bases and J gave up 8 bases, with 27 bases separating them. The CDR3 length is 17 residues. The CDR3 sequence is CASSLSPYRFPLGGYTF. The CDR3 DNA reads TGTGCCAGCAGCCTGTCCCCATACAGGTTCCCCTTGGGGGGCTACACCTTC.

The rearrangement joins TRBV7-3 to TRBJ2-3; 9 bases are a match to TRBD2. The ends lost 2 bases at V and 4 bases at J; junction bases unmatched: 4. Germline CDR1 is SGHTA and CDR2 is FQGTGA. The CDR3 contains 15 residues. CDR3 sequence (DNA): TGTGCCAGCAGCTTAGGCGGGGGGGCCGCAGATACGCAGTATTTT. This translates into CASSLGGGAADTQYF.

This clone has a single count. This chain connects TRBV10-3 to TRBJ2-7, with 11 bases that match TRBD2. The CDR3 sequence is 15 residues long. V trimming: 6 bases; J trimming: 3 bases; junction bases outside the gene matches: 7. Germline CDR1 is ENHRY and CDR2 is SYGVKD. Here the CDR3 reads CAIRTTSGGHYEQYF. CDR3 coding DNA: TGTGCCATCAGGACTACTAGCGGGGGCCACTACGAGCAGTACTTC.

The V gene is TRBV6-1, the J gene TRBJ1-1, with 10 positions matching TRBD1. The trim removed 4 bases at V and 7 bases at J, leaving 12 bases unmatched. CDR3 length equals 16 residues. CDR1 is MNHNS and CDR2 is SASEGT in the germline V gene. The CDR3 loop reads CASSASGTGASSEAFF. CDR3 nucleotide sequence: TGTGCCAGCAGTGCCTCCGGGACAGGGGCCTCGAGTGAAGCTTTCTTT.

The chain has TRBV6-5 and TRBJ1-3; D perhaps matches TRBD1 (5 bases). Germline lookup yields CDR1 MNHEY and CDR2 SVGAGI. V was trimmed by 6 bases and J by 0 bases, leaving 12 bases between them. The CDR3 is made up of 15 amino acids. In nucleotides, the CDR3 is TGTGCCAGCAGCCGGGGACTCTCCTCTGGAAACACCATATATTTT. Its protein product is CASSRGLSSGNTIYF.

The table lists this clone with a few counts. The V gene is TRBV2, the J gene TRBJ2-1; 9 positions agree with TRBD2. The germline CDR1 and CDR2 sequences are SNHLY and FYNNEI. The CDR3 runs 14 residues. J gave up 12 bases and V 3 bases, and 9 bases lay outside the gene matches. In DNA form, the CDR3 reads TGTGCCAGCAGTGAGGCTCTAGCGGGAAAAGGGCAGTTCTTC. This codes for CASSEALAGKGQFF. Filled out from reference TRBV2 and TRBJ2-1, the complete variable domain reads EPEVTQTPSHQVTQMGQEVILRCVPISNHLYFYWYRQILGQKVEFLVSFYNNEISEKSEIFDDQFSVERPDGSNFTLKIRSTKLEDSAMYFCASSEALAGKGQFFGPGTRLTVL.

There are a few counts of this clone. The V gene is TRBV14, the J gene TRBJ2-7; perhaps TRBD2 as D (5 bases). Germline V gives CDR1 SGHDN, CDR2 FVKESK. V lost 6 bases and J lost 3, with 9 bases in between. The CDR3 is made up of 12 amino acids. CDR3 nucleotides: TGTGCCAGCAGTCCGGGGTACTACGAGCAGTACTTC. Amino acids: CASSPGYYEQYF.

The chain is built from TRBV19 and TRBJ2-1, with 10 bases identical to TRBD1. Per germline, CDR1 LNHDA and CDR2 SQIVND (reference sequence). The CDR3 is 20 amino acids. J was trimmed by 0 bases and V by 5 bases; bases with no gene match: 16. CDR3 amino acids: CASSPLPGTGERGSYNEQFF. The CDR3 region has the DNA TGTGCCAGTAGTCCCCTTCCCGGGACAGGGGAGCGGGGCTCCTACAATGAGCAGTTCTTC.

This chain joins TRBV9 and TRBJ2-3; D is undetermined. Per the germline V gene, CDR1 is SGDLS and CDR2 is YYNGEE. This CDR3 region has 15 residues. The V end lost 0 bases, the J end lost 1 base, and 9 bases lay between the germline ends. The CDR3 nucleotides are TGTGCCAGCAGCGTAGGGACGATAGGCACAGATACGCAGTATTTT. Its protein is CASSVGTIGTDTQYF.